The 30 T cell receptor beta chains presented below share a single source sample, sequenced in a study of T cell responses to AZD1222 COVID-19 vaccine. Repertoires were generated with immunoSEQ multiplex PCR, while TCRdb's copy carries only in-frame clones and drops some. Among roughly 40,000 clones, roughly 85% were seen once, and the ten largest hold 26%. The sequencing used peripheral blood, collected 28 days after the second dose of the MenACWY control vaccine. Source of these receptors: an adult who received the MenACWY meningococcal vaccine as a control.

This clone has a handful of counts. An end of the junction differs from the germline gene, which may be a read error. The chain recombines TRBV7-9 with TRBJ1-1; D is ambiguous. CDR1 is SEHNR and CDR2 is FQNEAQ in the germline V gene (reference sequence). This CDR3 is 12 amino acids long. For the CDR3, the DNA is TGTGCCAGCAGTTTAGCCCCGGGTGAAGCTTTCTTT. Amino acid sequence: CASSLAPGEAFF.

This clone was recorded only once. This chain uses TRBV11-2 with TRBJ1-1; unclear D gene. The CDR3 has 14 residues. Germline V CDR1 and CDR2: SGHAT, FQNNGV. The V gene lost 1 base and the J gene lost 0 bases, with 6 bases spanning the gap. The CDR3 sequence is CASSLVGMNTEAFF. CDR3 bases: TGTGCCAGCAGCTTAGTTGGTATGAACACTGAAGCTTTCTTT.

This chain links TRBV24-1 with TRBJ2-1; D could derive from TRBD1 or TRBD2 (5 bases each). Germline assignment: CDR1 KGHDR and CDR2 SFDVKD. V was shortened by 4 bases and J by 3 bases, with 9 bases between the two germline ends. The CDR3 extends over 14 amino acids. CDR3 nucleotide sequence: TGTGCCACCAGTGACAGGGACGGCTACAATGAGCAGTTCTTC. Protein product: CATSDRDGYNEQFF.

This chain links TRBV5-1 with TRBJ2-1; D is unclear. This CDR3 spans 14 amino acids. Trimming stripped 0 bases from V and 3 bases from J, with 7 bases between. The V gene's germline CDR1 is SGHRS and CDR2 YFSETQ. This CDR3 is CASSLEASYNEQFF. The CDR3 DNA sequence: TGCGCCAGCAGCTTGGAGGCCAGCTACAATGAGCAGTTCTTC.

J is TRBJ1-2 and V is TRBV6-2 or TRBV6-3; D gene unclear. From germline, CDR1 is MNHEY and CDR2 SVGEGT. V lost 2 bases, J lost 5 bases, and 6 bases lay in between. The CDR3 spans 12 residues. The CDR3 nucleotides read TGTGCCAGCAGTTACGGCAGGTATGGCTACACCTTC. This encodes CASSYGRYGYTF.

The V call is TRBV5-5, the J call TRBJ2-7; 9 bases match TRBD1. CDR3 length: 15 residues. CDR1 is SGHKS and CDR2 is YYEKEE in the germline V gene (reference sequence). V was pared by 0 bases and J by 4 bases, with 5 bases of the junction left unmatched. The chain's CDR3 is CASSLEGTGSYEQYF. The CDR3 DNA reads as TGTGCCAGCAGCTTGGAGGGGACAGGGTCGTACGAGCAGTACTTC.

The table lists this clone with a count of one. V is TRBV28 and J is TRBJ2-1; D call uncertain. Germline V gene data show CDR1 as MDHEN and CDR2 as SYDVKM. V shed 10 bases and J shed 9 bases, with 10 bases lying between them. There are 10 residues in the CDR3. CDR3 nucleotides: TGTGCCACTTATGGGATTGAGCAGTTCTTC. Protein product: CATYGIEQFF. Combining the CDR3 with reference TRBV28 and TRBJ2-1 gives the whole variable domain DVKVTQSSRYLVKRTGEKVFLECVQDMDHENMFWYRQDPGLGLRLIYFSYDVKMKEKGDIPEGYSVSREKKERFSLILESASTNQTSMYLCATYGIEQFFGPGTRLTVL.

The chain carries TRBV2 and TRBJ2-1; the D gene is possibly TRBD2 (5 bases). The germline V and J ends were trimmed by 5 bases and 0 bases, with 14 bases remaining between them. CDR3 length equals 16 residues. Looked up from germline, CDR1 is SNHLY and CDR2 is FYNNEI. CDR3 sequence (DNA): TGTGCCAGCAGTACAAGCGGACCGAGCTCCTACAATGAGCAGTTCTTC. It yields the protein CASSTSGPSSYNEQFF. Complete variable domain (other parts from reference TRBV2 and TRBJ2-1): EPEVTQTPSHQVTQMGQEVILRCVPISNHLYFYWYRQILGQKVEFLVSFYNNEISEKSEIFDDQFSVERPDGSNFTLKIRSTKLEDSAMYFCASSTSGPSSYNEQFFGPGTRLTVL.

The rearrangement links TRBV7-9 to TRBJ1-2; possibly TRBD1 for D (5 bases). Between the trimmed V and J ends, which lost 5 bases and 6 bases, there was a span of 16 bases. Per germline, CDR1 SEHNR and CDR2 FQNEAQ (reference sequence). This CDR3 comprises 14 residues. The CDR3 region is CASSHDTPGHGYTF. CDR3 sequence (DNA): TGTGCCAGCAGCCATGACACTCCGGGGCATGGCTACACCTTC.

This rearrangement joins TRBV6-5 to TRBJ2-7; 9 bases are shared with TRBD1. With 6 bases clipped from V and 1 base from J, the junction kept 7 bases outside the gene matches. The germline gives CDR1 MNHEY, CDR2 SVGAGI. This CDR3 has 15 amino acids. The CDR3 DNA follows: TGTGCCAGCAGCCCAACCGGGACAGGGTCCTACGAGCAGTACTTC. This sequence encodes CASSPTGTGSYEQYF.

The chain couples TRBV5-4 to TRBJ1-4; TRBD1 might be the D (5 bases). V lost 5 bases to trimming and J lost 5 bases, with 19 bases between them. Germline loops: CDR1 SGHNT, CDR2 YYREEE (reference sequence). The length of the CDR3 is 16 residues. This CDR3 is CASSEELGAANEKLFF. The CDR3 DNA is TGTGCCAGCAGTGAAGAATTAGGGGCCGCCAATGAAAAACTGTTTTTT.

This sequence joins TRBV2 and TRBJ1-1; D ambiguous. The CDR3 loop spans 11 amino acids. CDR1 is SNHLY and CDR2 is FYNNEI in the germline V gene. V gave up 4 bases and J gave up 7 bases, with 7 bases separating them. As DNA, the CDR3 is TGTGCCAGCAGTGGTGCGCTTGAAGCTTTCTTT. It codes for CASSGALEAFF.

The chain's CDR3 is CASSLLSWETQYF. DNA for the CDR3: TGTGCCAGCAGCTTACTTAGTTGGGAGACCCAGTACTTC. This chain uses TRBV7-9 with TRBJ2-5; unclear D gene. This CDR3 has 13 amino acids. Trimming took off 2 bases at V and 5 bases at J, with 9 bases between the two ends. The V gene's germline CDR1 is SEHNR and CDR2 FQNEAQ (reference sequence).

This chain connects TRBV18 to TRBJ1-1; 7 nucleotides align to TRBD1. This CDR3 is built from 16 residues. Germline assignment: CDR1 KGHSH and CDR2 LQKENI. With V trimmed by 3 bases and J by 2 bases, 9 bases remained unmatched. The DNA for the CDR3 is TGTGCCAGCTCACCGCAGACCGGGACAGATAACACTGAAGCTTTCTTT. Its protein is CASSPQTGTDNTEAFF.

The chain is built from TRBV19 and TRBJ1-5, with a tentative D call TRBD1 (5 bases). The CDR3 length is 15 residues. Germline values: CDR1 LNHDA, CDR2 SQIVND (reference sequence). The germline V and J ends were trimmed by 4 bases and 0 bases, with 10 bases remaining between them. Written as DNA, the CDR3 is TGTGCCAGTAGTAGGGGCGGCAATAGCAATCAGCCCCAGCATTTT. This encodes CASSRGGNSNQPQHF.

This chain links TRBV10-3 with TRBJ2-7, with D possibly matching TRBD2 (6 bases). Deletions cut 7 bases from V and 0 bases from J, with 10 bases between. The CDR3 totals 13 residues. Germline V gene lookup returns CDR1 ENHRY and CDR2 SYGVKD. CDR3 sequence (DNA): TGTGCCATCACCCGCGGGACCTCCTACGAGCAGTACTTC. Translation: CAITRGTSYEQYF.

This chain joins TRBV19 and TRBJ2-3, with D possibly being TRBD1 or TRBD2 (11 bases each). Trimming took off 4 bases at V and 8 bases at J, with 28 bases between the two ends. CDR1 and CDR2 (germline): LNHDA, SQIVND (reference sequence). This CDR3 has 18 amino acids. The CDR3: CASSKDRGRRGLAATQYF. CDR3 nucleotides: TGTGCCAGTAGTAAGGACAGGGGGCGCAGGGGACTAGCGGCTACGCAGTATTTT.

A few counts support this clone. The chain recombines TRBV28 with TRBJ2-5; possible D gene TRBD2, 5 bases. CDR3 length: 13 amino acids. CDR1 is MDHEN and CDR2 is SYDVKM in the germline V gene. V lost 6 bases to trimming and J lost 6 bases, with 14 bases between them. CDR3 DNA: TGTGCCAGCAGACTCGGGGAAATTAAGACCCAGTACTTC. Translated, it gives CASRLGEIKTQYF.

This chain links TRBV6-5 with TRBJ1-2, with 7 bases identical to TRBD1. Germline CDR1 reads MNHEY; CDR2 reads SVGAGI. The CDR3 is made up of 14 amino acids. The V and J ends lost 6 bases and 8 bases, in that order; junction bases with no gene match: 12. The chain's CDR3 is CASSPGQRVGGYTF. In DNA form, the CDR3 reads TGTGCCAGCAGCCCGGGACAGAGAGTGGGGGGCTACACCTTC.

The chain joins TRBV6-6 to TRBJ2-7; D perhaps matches TRBD2 (5 bases). The length of the CDR3 is 14 residues. Looked up from germline, CDR1 is MNHNY and CDR2 is SVGAGI (reference sequence). The V gene lost 6 bases and the J gene lost 7 bases, with 19 bases spanning the gap. The CDR3 region is CASSRTQTNREQYF. In DNA, the CDR3 is TGTGCCAGCAGCCGGACTCAAACGAATCGGGAGCAGTACTTC.

The V call is TRBV9, the J call TRBJ1-5; D not certain. The V and J ends lost 0 bases and 1 base respectively, with 14 bases between them. This CDR3 has 17 residues. Germline V gene lookup returns CDR1 SGDLS and CDR2 YYNGEE. The chain's CDR3 is CASSVGPLPDSNQPQHF. As DNA, the CDR3 is TGTGCCAGCAGCGTAGGGCCTCTTCCCGACAGCAATCAGCCCCAGCATTTT.

This chain links TRBV7-9 with TRBJ1-2; 10 nucleotides align to TRBD1. V was clipped by 6 bases and J by 6 bases; unmatched bases: 4. The germline V gene has CDR1 SEHNR and CDR2 FQNEAQ (reference sequence). The CDR3 is 13 residues long. CDR3 sequence: CASSSTGGNGYTF. The CDR3, as DNA: TGTGCCAGCAGTTCGACAGGGGGCAATGGCTACACCTTC.

The chain has TRBV4-1 and TRBJ2-1, with 8 bases lining up with TRBD2. CDR1 MGHRA and CDR2 YSYEKL come from the germline V gene. The J segment lost 3 bases and the V segment lost 0 bases, leaving 4 bases of the junction unmatched. The CDR3 consists of 16 residues. CDR3 amino acids: CASSQETAGVYNEQFF. CDR3 coding DNA: TGCGCCAGCAGCCAAGAGACAGCGGGAGTCTACAATGAGCAGTTCTTC.

V is TRBV2 and J is TRBJ2-1; TRBD2 matches at 7 bases. This CDR3 region has 12 residues. CDR1 and CDR2 from the germline V gene are SNHLY and FYNNEI. The CDR3 DNA reads as TGTGGCTGGGCTAGCGGATACAATGAGCAGTTCTTC. Amino acid sequence: CGWASGYNEQFF.

This sequence joins TRBV27 and TRBJ2-7; D might be TRBD1 or TRBD2, each matching 6 bases. Trimming shortened V by 3 bases and J by 5 bases, and 8 bases separated the two germline ends. The CDR3 totals 12 residues. Germline CDR1 reads MNHEY; CDR2 reads SMNVEV (reference sequence). Here the CDR3 reads CASSFGGHEQYF. The CDR3 DNA reads TGTGCCAGCAGTTTCGGGGGCCACGAGCAGTACTTC.

This chain uses TRBV5-6 with TRBJ2-7; TRBD2 matches at 9 bases. Germline V gives CDR1 SGHDT, CDR2 YYEEEE. J was trimmed by 2 bases and V by 4 bases; bases with no gene match: 10. The CDR3 length is 16 residues. The CDR3 DNA sequence: TGTGCCAGCAGCCCCCGGCGGGAGGGCCTCCCCTACGAGCAGTACTTC. This codes for CASSPRREGLPYEQYF.

The gene calls are TRBV6-2 or TRBV6-3 and TRBJ1-5; the match to TRBD1 covers 7 bases. The CDR3 is 16 amino acids. Germline lookup yields CDR1 MNHEY and CDR2 SVGEGT. V trimming: 4 bases; J trimming: 2 bases; junction bases outside the gene matches: 8. The CDR3 region is CASSSKTGPGNQPQHF. In nucleotides, the CDR3 is TGTGCCAGCAGTTCCAAGACAGGGCCGGGCAATCAGCCCCAGCATTTT.

The V gene is TRBV28, the J gene TRBJ2-2; D perhaps matches TRBD1 (7 bases). Looked up from germline, CDR1 is MDHEN and CDR2 is SYDVKM. CDR3 length: 19 residues. V was clipped by 3 bases and J by 6 bases, with 26 bases between them. In nucleotides, the CDR3 is TGTGCCAGCAGTTTCCCAGGGGGAGGTCCCGGGTGGTTTGCCGGGGAGCTGTTTTTT. Protein: CASSFPGGGPGWFAGELFF.

The CDR3 nucleotides read TGTGCCAGCAGTTTATTAGGGCCAGAGCCCCAGCATTTT. It is translated as CASSLLGPEPQHF. The chain employs TRBV27 and TRBJ1-5, with D unclear. CDR1 is MNHEY and CDR2 is SMNVEV in the germline V gene (reference sequence). V dropped 1 base and J dropped 8 bases, with 9 bases sitting between them. CDR3 size: 13 residues.

The chain joins TRBV30 to TRBJ2-7; 7 bases agree with TRBD2. The CDR3 runs to 10 residues. CDR1 and CDR2 (germline): GTSNPN, SVGIG (reference sequence). Losses at the gene ends were 8 bases for V and 6 bases for J; bases not matched to a gene: 4. The CDR3 DNA is TGTGCCCAAGGGAGGGCCGAGCAGTACTTC. It translates to CAQGRAEQYF.